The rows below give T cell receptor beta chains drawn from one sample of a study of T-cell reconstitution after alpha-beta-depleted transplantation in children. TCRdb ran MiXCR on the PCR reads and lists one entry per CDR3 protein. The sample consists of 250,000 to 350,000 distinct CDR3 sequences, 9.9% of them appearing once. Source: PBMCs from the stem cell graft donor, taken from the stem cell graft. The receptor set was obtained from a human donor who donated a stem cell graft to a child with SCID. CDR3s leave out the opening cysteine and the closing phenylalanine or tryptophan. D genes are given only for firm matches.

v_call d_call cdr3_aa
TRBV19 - ASSADSSYEQY
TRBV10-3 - AISESLGGQETQY
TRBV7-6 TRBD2 ASSILAGGAGRHNEQF
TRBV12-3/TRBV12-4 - ASRPLGHLYEQY
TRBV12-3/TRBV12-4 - ASSFALTGHTEAF
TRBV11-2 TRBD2 ASSLYRTSGTSTDTQY
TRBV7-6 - ASTLRSFSATDTGELF
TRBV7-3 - ASSPTGVGAGELF
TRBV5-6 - ASRPVTNTGELF
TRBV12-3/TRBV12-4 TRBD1 ASSPRGQGYNEQF
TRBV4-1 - ASSQVRGADTEAF
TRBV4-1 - ASSQMTGQETQY
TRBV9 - ASSVGSLGYNEQY
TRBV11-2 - ASSLESLAQGPGNTIY
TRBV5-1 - ASSFSLDRDNSPLH
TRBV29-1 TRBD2 SVEGASGSYEQY
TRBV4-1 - ASSQDIRGSNEQY
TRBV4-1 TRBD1 ASSQDLQGAYEQY
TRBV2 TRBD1 ASRTGVNTEAF
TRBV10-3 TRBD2 AISTGTSGGNEQF
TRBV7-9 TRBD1 ASSSRTGEP
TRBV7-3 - ASSLIDGELF